What follows are 27 T cell receptor beta chains derived from one specimen sequenced in a study of vaccination and CD4 T cells after COVID-19. Cultured CD4+ T-cell DNA underwent Oncomine TCR Beta short-read sequencing. TCRdb reprocessed the PCR reads via MiXCR and lists one record per CDR3 protein. The top ten hold approximately 58% of the sample, which has some 4,400 distinct CDR3 sequences, approximately 22% seen once. What these receptors recognize is not known. Stated treatment: roughly ten-day PBMC culture with coronavirus spike peptide pools or control peptides (ViraFEST assay). Sequenced material: CD4+ T cells from blood, cultured in vitro, taken after SARS-CoV-2 vaccination. These receptors were obtained from a human donor who had recovered from COVID-19.

This clonotype occurred many times. Its ends do not fully match the called genes, so a read error is possible. The genes are TRBV24-1 and TRBJ2-1; no reliable D call. The CDR3 has 14 residues. CDR1 is KGHDR and CDR2 is SFDVKD in the germline V gene. CDR3 sequence reads: CATSDGLSSNEQFF. DNA of the CDR3: TGTGCCACCAGTGACGGCCTCTCCTCCAATGAGCAGTTCTTC.

This clonotype rates as medium-sized. This rearrangement joins TRBV20-1 to TRBJ2-3; 8 bases are shared with TRBD2. Germline-derived CDR1 and CDR2 are DFQATT and SNEGSKA (reference sequence). Trimming took 0 bases from V and 2 from J; bases not matched to a gene: 16. This CDR3 spans 19 amino acids. CDR3 sequence: CSARDQHGGGRDYTDTQYF. In DNA form, the CDR3 reads TGCAGTGCTAGAGATCAACATGGCGGGGGGCGGGACTACACAGATACGCAGTATTTT.

The chain uses TRBV10-1 and TRBJ1-2; 10 nucleotides align to TRBD1. The CDR3 sequence is 15 residues long. In germline, CDR1 is WNHNN, CDR2 SYGVQD (reference sequence). Trimming at V came to 9 bases and at J to 2 bases, leaving 9 bases not matched to a gene. In nucleotides, the CDR3 is TGCGCCAGTGACCGGGACAGGGGCATCAACTATGGCTACACCTTC. Encoded protein: CASDRDRGINYGYTF.

In its sample, this clonotype is medium-sized. The chain joins TRBV7-9 to TRBJ2-3, with 7 bases that match TRBD1. The V gene end was trimmed by 6 bases and the J gene end by 2 bases; junction bases not matched to a gene: 5. The germline gives CDR1 SEHNR, CDR2 FQNEAQ (reference sequence). The CDR3 contains 14 residues. This CDR3 reads CASRGDSHTDTQYF. The CDR3 region has the DNA TGTGCCAGCAGGGGGGACAGTCACACAGATACGCAGTATTTT.

A few counts support this clonotype. The CDR3 sequence: CASRRLGQGLYGYTF. DNA for the CDR3: TGTGCCAGTAGGCGACTGGGACAGGGGCTTTATGGCTACACCTTC. The rearrangement uses TRBV19 and TRBJ1-2; 10 positions agree with TRBD1. The CDR3 length is 15 residues. With 6 bases clipped from V and 5 bases from J, the junction kept 9 bases outside the gene matches. Germline CDR1 and CDR2: LNHDA and SQIVND (reference sequence).

Concerning this clonotype itself: A much larger clone sits a single nucleotide away, making a read error possible. The conserved phenylalanine or tryptophan normally closing the CDR3 is absent here, so this likely arose from a read error. V is TRBV6-1 and J is TRBJ2-5, with a weak D call TRBD2 (5 bases). This CDR3 is 13 amino acids long. Germline CDR1 MNHNS, CDR2 SASEGT. Deletions cut 8 bases from V and 2 bases from J, with 12 bases between. CDR3 bases: TGTGCCAGCGGGAGACCACCTCAAGAGACCCAGTACCTC. Amino acid sequence: CASGRPPQETQYL.

The chain employs TRBV7-3 and TRBJ2-1; TRBD2 aligns across 14 bases. With 5 bases clipped from V and 9 bases from J, the junction kept 9 bases outside the gene matches. The CDR3 spans 16 residues. CDR1 and CDR2 (germline): SGHTA, FQGTGA. CDR3 region: CASSTRTSGGRGEQFF. For the CDR3, the DNA is TGTGCCAGCAGCACCAGGACTAGCGGGGGGCGGGGTGAGCAGTTCTTC.

The V call is TRBV19, the J call TRBJ2-3, with D perhaps being TRBD1 or TRBD2 (6 bases each). The V end was cut by 3 bases, the J end by 2 bases, with 18 bases between. Germline CDR1 and CDR2: LNHDA and SQIVND (reference sequence). This CDR3 region has 17 residues. CDR3 in amino acids: CASSIGGPGAYTDTQYF. The CDR3 region has the DNA TGTGCCAGTAGTATTGGGGGACCGGGGGCCTACACAGATACGCAGTATTTT.

This clonotype is deemed medium-sized. The chain links TRBV7-8 to TRBJ2-7, with D possibly called TRBD1 or TRBD2 (5 bases each). Trimming stripped 1 base from V and 6 bases from J, with 16 bases between. Germline V gene sequence: CDR1 SGHVS, CDR2 FQNEAQ. The CDR3 length is 15 residues. CDR3 loop: CASSLGGTLAREQYF. For the CDR3, the DNA is TGTGCCAGCAGCTTAGGGGGGACGCTTGCGCGCGAGCAGTACTTC.

The chain recombines TRBV27 with TRBJ2-1; 9 positions match TRBD1. Per germline, CDR1 MNHEY and CDR2 SMNVEV (reference sequence). The CDR3 runs 15 residues. V gave up 5 bases and J gave up 6 bases; unmatched junction bases: 8. The CDR3 loop is CASSATGTGINEQFF. DNA of the CDR3: TGTGCCAGCAGTGCCACCGGGACAGGGATCAATGAGCAGTTCTTC.

The chain has TRBV12-3 or TRBV12-4 and TRBJ2-7; TRBD2 agrees at 8 bases. CDR3 length: 14 amino acids. With 8 bases clipped from V and 7 bases from J, the junction kept 13 bases outside the gene matches. The CDR3 protein is CASRRSGDPLEQYF. CDR3 in DNA: TGTGCCAGCCGACGTAGCGGGGACCCCCTAGAGCAGTACTTC.

This clonotype has only a few counts. The chain joins TRBV20-1 to TRBJ2-2; D call uncertain. The V end lost 2 bases, the J end lost 4 bases, and 5 bases lay between the germline ends. Germline assignment: CDR1 DFQATT and CDR2 SNEGSKA (reference sequence). This CDR3 comprises 12 residues. CDR3 loop: CSARPSTGELFF. Written as DNA, the CDR3 is TGCAGTGCTAGACCCTCCACCGGGGAGCTGTTTTTT.

This clonotype was seen a handful of times. The DNA of the CDR3 is TGTGCCAGCAGTGAAGCGACCGGGTCAGCCTATGGCTACACCTTC. The encoded protein is CASSEATGSAYGYTF. The V gene is TRBV6-1, the J gene TRBJ1-2; the D is unclear. Trimming took 0 bases from V and 4 from J, leaving 12 bases between them. This CDR3 is built from 15 residues. Germline CDR1 reads MNHNS; CDR2 reads SASEGT.

The rearrangement joins TRBV6-4 to TRBJ2-2; the match to TRBD2 covers 9 bases. Per germline, CDR1 MRHNA and CDR2 SNTAGT. Trimming at V came to 7 bases and at J to 2 bases, leaving 2 bases not matched to a gene. The CDR3 covers 14 residues. The CDR3 nucleotides are TGTGCCAGCAAGCGGGGGGTAAACACCGGGGAGCTGTTTTTT. This sequence encodes CASKRGVNTGELFF.

In its sample, this clonotype ranks as medium-sized. The genes are TRBV20-1 and TRBJ1-6; D is unresolved. Per germline, CDR1 DFQATT and CDR2 SNEGSKA (reference sequence). Trimming cost V 5 bases and J 8 bases, with 16 bases left between them. This CDR3 has 14 amino acids. The CDR3 DNA is TGCAGTGCTGTCGGGCCCCCTCCGCATTCACCCCTCCACTTT. Amino acid sequence: CSAVGPPPHSPLHF.

By its share, this clonotype is medium-sized. The CDR3 protein is CASSLGTPNTEAFF. DNA for the CDR3: TGTGCCAGCAGCTTAGGGACACCTAACACTGAAGCTTTCTTT. The V call is TRBV7-2, the J call TRBJ1-1; the D gene is possibly TRBD1 (5 bases). The CDR3 consists of 14 residues. With 1 base removed from V and 2 bases from J, the gap between germline ends came to 8 bases. Germline CDR1 is SGHTA and CDR2 is FQGNSA. Full variable domain (outside the CDR3, taken from reference TRBV7-2 and TRBJ1-1): GAGVSQSPSNKVTEKGKDVELRCDPISGHTALYWYRQSLGQGLEFLIYFQGNSAPDKSGLPSDRFSAERTGGSVSTLTIQRTQQEDSAVYLCASSLGTPNTEAFFGQGTRLTVV.

This clonotype was seen a few times. J is TRBJ1-1 and V is TRBV27; D ambiguous. The CDR3 runs to 13 residues. Germline V lookup: CDR1 MNHEY, CDR2 SMNVEV (reference sequence). V gave up 0 bases and J gave up 4 bases, with 6 bases separating them. CDR3 bases: TGTGCCAGCAGTTTATCATACGGCACTGAAGCTTTCTTT. It translates to CASSLSYGTEAFF.

As for this clonotype: A read error may explain this, as a much larger clone is one base away. This chain links TRBV7-9 with TRBJ2-6; 9 bases fit TRBD1. The CDR3 runs to 20 residues. In germline, CDR1 is SEHNR, CDR2 FQNEAQ (reference sequence). The CDR3 region has the DNA TGTGCCAGCAGCTCTCCCAGGGTCCGGGACAGGGCCTCTGAGGCCAACGTCCTGACTTTC. Protein product: CASSSPRVRDRASEANVLTF.

At least ten counts were recorded for this clonotype. The CDR3 reads CASSLKGVYSPLHF. CDR3 sequence (DNA): TGTGCCAGCAGTTTGAAAGGGGTCTATTCACCCCTCCACTTT. J is TRBJ1-6 and V is TRBV27, with a weak D call TRBD1 (5 bases). V was trimmed by 3 bases and J by 8 bases, leaving 11 bases between them. Germline V lookup: CDR1 MNHEY, CDR2 SMNVEV (reference sequence). This CDR3 has 14 residues.

This clonotype is labeled medium-sized. The chain joins TRBV7-2 to TRBJ2-7; 11 bases map to TRBD2. The CDR3 runs to 15 residues. Germline CDR1 and CDR2: SGHTA and FQGNSA. V lost 5 bases to trimming and J lost 4 bases; unmatched junction nucleotides: 7. The DNA of the CDR3 is TGTGCCAGCAGCATCCAGACTAGCGGGGTGTACGAGCAGTACTTC. Its protein product is CASSIQTSGVYEQYF.

This clonotype rates as medium-sized. The gene calls are TRBV20-1 and TRBJ2-7, with TRBD2 matching 10 bases. The V segment lost 1 base and the J segment 5 bases; nucleotides outside the gene matches: 8. The germline CDR1 and CDR2 sequences are DFQATT and SNEGSKA (reference sequence). This CDR3 is built from 15 residues. The CDR3 spells CSARVSLAGVHEQYF. The CDR3, as DNA: TGCAGTGCTAGAGTGTCCCTAGCGGGGGTACACGAGCAGTACTTC.

By its share, this clonotype is medium-sized. This rearrangement joins TRBV7-2 to TRBJ2-5; 10 bases fit TRBD1. Germline V gene sequence: CDR1 SGHTA, CDR2 FQGNSA. Germline trimming cut 3 bases from V and 2 bases from J; bases unmatched to any gene: 9. The CDR3 spans 17 residues. The CDR3: CASSFLTGTGEQETQYF. The CDR3 region has the DNA TGTGCCAGCAGCTTTCTAACCGGGACAGGGGAACAAGAGACCCAGTACTTC.

This clonotype turned up a few times. The chain is built from TRBV19 and TRBJ1-1, with D perhaps matching TRBD1 (5 bases). The CDR3 length is 17 residues. Germline loops: CDR1 LNHDA, CDR2 SQIVND (reference sequence). V was clipped by 6 bases and J by 6 bases, with 26 bases between them. In DNA form, the CDR3 reads TGTGCCAGTAGGCCCTTAGCGAGTCGGGGGATAACCCCTGAAGCTTTCTTT. It is translated as CASRPLASRGITPEAFF.

J is TRBJ1-2 and V is TRBV2; 11 bases align to TRBD1. The CDR3 is 13 amino acids. Trimming at V came to 5 bases and at J to 10 bases, leaving 6 bases not matched to a gene. From germline, CDR1 is SNHLY and CDR2 FYNNEI. CDR3 protein: CASSFRDRGDYTF. As DNA, the CDR3 is TGTGCCAGCAGTTTCCGGGACAGGGGGGACTACACCTTC.

Remarks on this clonotype: Being one base from a much bigger clone, this may be a read error. The chain joins TRBV7-8 to TRBJ2-7; no clear D gene. The CDR3 is 11 residues long. The germline CDR1 and CDR2 sequences are SGHVS and FQNEAQ. The CDR3 loop is CANSPLSEQYF. In DNA form, the CDR3 reads TGTGCCAACAGCCCCCTAAGCGAGCAGTACTTC.

The chain employs TRBV11-3 and TRBJ1-1; D remains ambiguous. Germline V lookup: CDR1 SGHNT, CDR2 YENEEA. Trimming cost V 5 bases and J 1 base, with 8 bases left between them. The CDR3 sequence is 13 residues long. The CDR3, as DNA: TGTGCCAGCAGCACCCGACAGAACACTGAAGCTTTCTTT. Translated: CASSTRQNTEAFF.

By sample fraction, this clonotype is medium-sized. This chain connects TRBV20-1 to TRBJ1-2; the D is unclear. This CDR3 comprises 13 residues. V was trimmed by 6 bases and J by 4 bases, leaving 15 bases between them. Germline V gene sequence: CDR1 DFQATT, CDR2 SNEGSKA (reference sequence). This CDR3 reads CSARDNSLYGYTF. The CDR3 nucleotides read TGCAGTGCGCGTGACAACAGCCTCTATGGCTACACCTTC.